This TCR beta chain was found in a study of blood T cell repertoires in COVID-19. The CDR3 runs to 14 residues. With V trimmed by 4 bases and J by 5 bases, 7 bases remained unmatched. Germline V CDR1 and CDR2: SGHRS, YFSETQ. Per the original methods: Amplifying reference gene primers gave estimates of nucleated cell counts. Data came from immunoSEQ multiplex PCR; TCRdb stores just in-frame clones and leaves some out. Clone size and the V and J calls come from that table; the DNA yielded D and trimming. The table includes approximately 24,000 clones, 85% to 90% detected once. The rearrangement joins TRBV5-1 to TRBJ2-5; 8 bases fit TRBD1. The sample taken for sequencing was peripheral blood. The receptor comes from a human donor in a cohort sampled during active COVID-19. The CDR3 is CASSQARGPETQYF. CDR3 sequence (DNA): TGCGCCAGCAGCCAGGCCAGGGGGCCGGAGACCCAGTACTTC.